This passage covers 23 T cell receptor beta chains from one sample sequenced in a study of response to subunit inactivated influenza vaccine. TCRdb passed the RT-PCR reads through MiXCR, listing each CDR3 protein once. The sample holds some 800,000 distinct CDR3 sequences, 21% seen once. Sequenced here: PBMCs from blood, sampled 5 to 6 days after vaccination. The receptors shown here come from a man aged 45-65 years who received an inactivated influenza vaccine.

The V gene is TRBV4-3, the J gene TRBJ2-7; the match to TRBD1 covers 8 bases. CDR3 length: 15 residues. Germline values: CDR1 LGHNA, CDR2 YSLEER. Trimming at V came to 0 bases and at J to 6 bases, leaving 7 bases not matched to a gene. The CDR3 DNA follows: TGCGCCAGCAGCCAAGAACGGACAGGGTGGTTCGAGCAGTACTTC. Translating it yields CASSQERTGWFEQYF.

This clonotype was detected once. V is TRBV5-1 and J is TRBJ2-7; 10 nucleotides agree with TRBD2. This CDR3 is built from 15 residues. Germline trimming cut 2 bases from V and 5 bases from J; bases unmatched to any gene: 7. In germline, CDR1 is SGHRS, CDR2 YFSETQ. CDR3 protein: CASSFPLAGDNEQYF. The CDR3 DNA reads TGCGCCAGCAGCTTTCCGCTAGCGGGAGATAACGAGCAGTACTTC.

Only a few counts were recorded for this clonotype. This chain links TRBV6-1 with TRBJ2-7, with 9 bases fitting TRBD1. Losses at the gene ends were 6 bases for V and 3 bases for J; bases not matched to a gene: 9. CDR1 and CDR2 (germline): MNHNS, SASEGT. This CDR3 has 15 residues. The CDR3 bases are TGTGCCAGCAGAACCTCCGGGACAGGGAGCTACGAGCAGTACTTC. Its translation is CASRTSGTGSYEQYF.

The genes are TRBV10-3 and TRBJ2-3; D gene unclear. CDR3 size: 14 residues. Germline CDR1 reads ENHRY; CDR2 reads SYGVKD. Trimming stripped 4 bases from V and 1 base from J, with 9 bases between. As DNA, the CDR3 is TGTGCCATCAGTGCGGACGGACGCACAGATACGCAGTATTTT. Translating it yields CAISADGRTDTQYF.

V gene TRBV20-1 combines with J gene TRBJ2-5; D gene ambiguous. Deletions cut 6 bases from V and 9 bases from J, with 11 bases between. From germline, CDR1 is DFQATT and CDR2 SNEGSKA (reference sequence). This CDR3 comprises 10 residues. The CDR3 loop is CSASSVAQYF. The CDR3 region has the DNA TGCAGTGCCTCCTCAGTGGCCCAGTACTTC.

The chain recombines TRBV20-1 with TRBJ2-1; D gene uncertain. This CDR3 is built from 13 residues. The germline V gene has CDR1 DFQATT and CDR2 SNEGSKA (reference sequence). Trimming shortened V by 3 bases and J by 5 bases, and 11 bases separated the two germline ends. The CDR3 protein is CSASELGDNEQFF. DNA for the CDR3: TGCAGTGCTAGTGAGCTCGGTGACAATGAGCAGTTCTTC.

A word on this clonotype: The junction and the germline gene differ at one end; a read error may be behind it. The chain combines TRBV20-1 with TRBJ2-3, with 11 bases aligning to TRBD2. CDR1 is DFQATT, CDR2 SNEGSKA, per germline (reference sequence). CDR3 size: 15 residues. The CDR3 region is CSPSRTSGSTDTQYF. CDR3 DNA sequence: TGCAGTCCTAGCCGGACTAGCGGGAGCACAGATACGCAGTATTTT.

The chain combines TRBV15 with TRBJ2-5, with D maybe TRBD2 (5 bases). CDR1 LNHNV and CDR2 YYDKDF come from the germline V gene (reference sequence). V lost 0 bases to trimming and J lost 2 bases, with 13 bases between them. This CDR3 is 16 amino acids long. The CDR3 loop is CATSRDQPGIQETQYF. The CDR3 DNA reads TGTGCCACCAGCAGAGATCAGCCGGGGATACAAGAGACCCAGTACTTC.

A few counts support this clonotype. CDR3 amino acids: CASRNRGPRGELFF. CDR3 bases: TGTGCCAGCAGAAACAGGGGGCCGCGCGGGGAGCTGTTTTTT. The chain is built from TRBV6-4 and TRBJ2-2; TRBD1 matches 9 bases. Per germline, CDR1 MRHNA and CDR2 SNTAGT. The CDR3 consists of 14 residues. V dropped 6 bases and J dropped 7; count of bases not matched to a gene: 6.

A few counts support this clonotype. The chain uses TRBV20-1 and TRBJ2-3; D might be TRBD2 (7 bases). V was pared by 3 bases and J by 6 bases, with 10 bases between. This CDR3 contains 12 residues. Germline lookup yields CDR1 DFQATT and CDR2 SNEGSKA (reference sequence). CDR3 region: CSASGGRDTQYF. The DNA of the CDR3 is TGCAGTGCTAGCGGGGGGCGGGATACGCAGTATTTT.

V gene TRBV6-5 combines with J gene TRBJ2-7; 9 bases are a match to TRBD1. The CDR3 runs 15 residues. With V trimmed by 0 bases and J by 5 bases, 5 bases remained unmatched. Looked up from germline, CDR1 is MNHEY and CDR2 is SVGAGI. The CDR3 nucleotides are TGTGCCAGCAGTTACTCCGGGACAGGGTGGGACGAGCAGTACTTC. It encodes CASSYSGTGWDEQYF.

The rearrangement links TRBV6-1 to TRBJ2-7, with D unresolved. The CDR3 has 13 residues. The germline CDR1 and CDR2 sequences are MNHNS and SASEGT. Trimming shortened V by 6 bases and J by 3 bases, and 12 bases separated the two germline ends. In DNA, the CDR3 is TGTGCCAGCAGCCTGGTACAGTTCTACGAGCAGTACTTC. Protein sequence: CASSLVQFYEQYF.

This chain connects TRBV9 to TRBJ2-7, with 7 positions matching TRBD2. Germline CDR1 is SGDLS and CDR2 is YYNGEE. Trimming cost V 4 bases and J 3 bases; bases outside gene matches: 10. The CDR3 is made up of 15 amino acids. The CDR3: CASSPGGEIIYEQYF. CDR3 in DNA: TGTGCCAGCAGCCCTGGGGGGGAGATAATCTACGAGCAGTACTTC.

This clonotype was observed a handful of times. The rearrangement uses TRBV12-3 or TRBV12-4 and TRBJ2-5, with 12 bases matching TRBD2. Losses at the gene ends were 6 bases for V and 5 bases for J; bases not matched to a gene: 4. The CDR3 is made up of 14 amino acids. As DNA, the CDR3 is TGTGCCAGCAGAAGGACTAGCGGGAAGGAGACCCAGTACTTC. It is translated as CASRRTSGKETQYF.

The V and J genes are TRBV15 and TRBJ2-1; possibly TRBD1 or TRBD2 for D (7 bases each). The CDR3 totals 16 residues. Germline CDR1 reads LNHNV; CDR2 reads YYDKDF (reference sequence). With 0 bases removed from V and 8 bases from J, the gap between germline ends came to 17 bases. CDR3 nucleotides: TGTGCCACCAGCAGAGATAGGGCAGGGGGGGCGGATGAGCAGTTCTTC. Amino acids: CATSRDRAGGADEQFF.

There are a few counts of this clonotype. This sequence joins TRBV15 and TRBJ1-2; TRBD1 is a possible D gene (5 bases). This CDR3 is built from 16 residues. The germline V gene has CDR1 LNHNV and CDR2 YYDKDF (reference sequence). V was shortened by 0 bases and J by 6 bases, with 17 bases between the two germline ends. The CDR3 DNA reads as TGTGCCACCAGCAGAGATCCCCGGGGCACCTTAGATGGCTACACCTTC. This sequence encodes CATSRDPRGTLDGYTF.

This clonotype has just one count. This rearrangement joins TRBV20-1 to TRBJ2-7, with 10 positions matching TRBD2. The germline V gene encodes CDR1 DFQATT and CDR2 SNEGSKA (reference sequence). V trimming: 3 bases; J trimming: 4 bases; junction bases outside the gene matches: 3. The CDR3 consists of 13 residues. As DNA, the CDR3 is TGCAGTGCTAGGACTAGCGGGCTATACGAGCAGTACTTC. Translated: CSARTSGLYEQYF.

The chain combines TRBV6-2 or TRBV6-3 with TRBJ2-3, with 15 bases fitting TRBD2. The CDR3 has 16 residues. The V gene end was trimmed by 6 bases and the J gene end by 7 bases; junction bases not matched to a gene: 8. Germline V lookup: CDR1 MNHEY, CDR2 SVGEGT. In nucleotides, the CDR3 is TGTGCCAGCAGCTCCGGACTAGCGGGAGGGCCTAATACGCAGTATTTT. Residues: CASSSGLAGGPNTQYF.

Ten or more counts support this clonotype. The rearrangement links TRBV5-4 to TRBJ2-3; D ambiguous. V lost 0 bases to trimming and J lost 1 base, with 9 bases between them. Germline loops: CDR1 SGHNT, CDR2 YYREEE (reference sequence). There are 15 residues in the CDR3. This CDR3 is CASSLGSYGTDTQYF. CDR3 DNA sequence: TGTGCCAGCAGCTTGGGGTCATATGGCACAGATACGCAGTATTTT.

The chain combines TRBV15 with TRBJ1-1; D uncertain. The V and J ends lost 8 bases and 7 bases respectively, with 23 bases between them. The V gene's germline CDR1 is LNHNV and CDR2 YYDKDF (reference sequence). The CDR3 runs to 15 residues. The CDR3 sequence: CATSALTQRGGEAFF. The CDR3 DNA is TGTGCCACCTCAGCGTTGACTCAGCGGGGAGGTGAAGCTTTCTTT.

The chain links TRBV9 to TRBJ2-5; a weak D match, TRBD2 (6 bases). Germline CDR1 and CDR2: SGDLS and YYNGEE. V was clipped by 4 bases and J by 3 bases, with 16 bases between them. There are 15 residues in the CDR3. CDR3 nucleotide sequence: TGTGCCAGCAGCCCGTTTGGAGGGCGGGAAGAGACCCAGTACTTC. Translation: CASSPFGGREETQYF.

In this sample, this clonotype turned up many times. The chain links TRBV7-2 to TRBJ1-1, with D unresolved. This CDR3 comprises 14 residues. V was shortened by 1 base and J by 4 bases, with 10 bases between the two germline ends. Germline-derived CDR1 and CDR2 are SGHTA and FQGNSA. This chain's CDR3 is CASSLVAWGTEAFF. DNA of the CDR3: TGTGCCAGCAGCTTAGTGGCCTGGGGCACTGAAGCTTTCTTT. Using reference TRBV7-2 and TRBJ1-1 for the parts outside the CDR3, the full variable domain is GAGVSQSPSNKVTEKGKDVELRCDPISGHTALYWYRQSLGQGLEFLIYFQGNSAPDKSGLPSDRFSAERTGGSVSTLTIQRTQQEDSAVYLCASSLVAWGTEAFFGQGTRLTVV.

The chain combines TRBV5-1 with TRBJ2-7; possibly TRBD1 for D (6 bases). Trimming cost V 4 bases and J 1 base, with 12 bases left between them. The germline V gene encodes CDR1 SGHRS and CDR2 YFSETQ. The CDR3 runs 14 residues. For the CDR3, the DNA is TGCGCCAGCAGCGCTGACAGGCCGTCCTACGAGCAGTACTTC. Its translation: CASSADRPSYEQYF.